Below are 16 T cell receptor beta chains sequenced from a single sample in a study of regulatory T cells in long-lasting Graves disease. Combining iRepertoire HTBI primers with Arm-PCR of CDR3 regions, the authors built TCR beta libraries. TCRdb called the multiplex PCR reads again in MiXCR, with one record for every CDR3 protein. The table records about 400,000 distinct CDR3 sequences, roughly 15% of them present only once. Indicated time point: newly diagnosed GD, antithyroid drugs for less than 3 months. From PBMCs, RNA was extracted and then used to make the TCR library. A further study also used this sample, focusing on T cells in Graves' hyperthyroidism and ophthalmopathy.

The sample here was peripheral blood mononuclear cells (PBMCs), taken at new diagnosis, from a patient treated with antithyroid drugs. The receptors stem from a young woman with Graves disease.

In this sample, this clonotype turned up many times. This sequence joins TRBV20-1 and TRBJ2-3; 12 positions agree with TRBD2. Losses at the gene ends were 1 base for V and 0 bases for J; bases not matched to a gene: 17. Per the germline V gene, CDR1 is DFQATT and CDR2 is SNEGSKA (reference sequence). CDR3 length: 21 residues. The CDR3 DNA reads TGCAGTGCTAGAGTCTACCCGGGACTAGCGGGTGGGTCGGCCAGCACAGATACGCAGTATTTT. Translating it yields CSARVYPGLAGGSASTDTQYF.

V is TRBV28 and J is TRBJ1-1; 9 nucleotides match TRBD1. Losses at the gene ends were 6 bases for V and 5 bases for J; bases not matched to a gene: 7. The CDR3 has 14 residues. Germline-derived CDR1 and CDR2 are MDHEN and SYDVKM. In nucleotides, the CDR3 is TGTGCCAGCAGGAAGACAGGGGGAGAAACTGAAGCTTTCTTT. Translating gives CASRKTGGETEAFF.

This clonotype has at least ten counts. The chain is built from TRBV3-1 and TRBJ2-3; D perhaps matches TRBD1 (5 bases). This CDR3 is 15 amino acids long. The V gene lost 4 bases and the J gene lost 5 bases, with 16 bases spanning the gap. Germline V gene data show CDR1 as LGHDT and CDR2 as YNNKEL (reference sequence). CDR3 amino acids: CASSLQGPLGDTQYF. The CDR3 DNA reads TGTGCCAGCAGCCTTCAGGGCCCCCTTGGAGATACGCAGTATTTT.

The chain joins TRBV12-3 or TRBV12-4 to TRBJ1-5, with 7 bases matching TRBD1. V was clipped by 2 bases and J by 6 bases; unmatched bases: 7. CDR3 length equals 15 residues. DNA of the CDR3: TGTGCCAGCAGTTTAAGGGGGCTTGGTGGTCAGCCCCAGCATTTT. Encoded protein: CASSLRGLGGQPQHF.

This clonotype was observed many times. The gene calls are TRBV30 and TRBJ1-5, with D possibly TRBD1 on 5 matching bases. Germline V lookup: CDR1 GTSNPN, CDR2 SVGIG (reference sequence). This CDR3 has 14 residues. V was trimmed by 1 base and J by 3 bases, leaving 10 bases between them. CDR3 protein: CAWSGGTFNQPQHF. CDR3 sequence (DNA): TGTGCCTGGAGTGGAGGGACCTTCAATCAGCCCCAGCATTTT.

The gene calls are TRBV29-1 and TRBJ2-1, with 7 bases aligning to TRBD1. Germline loops: CDR1 SQVTM, CDR2 ANQGSEA. The CDR3 has 13 amino acids. V lost 3 bases and J lost 5; bases outside the gene matches: 4. The CDR3 coding sequence is TGCAGCGTTGACACAGGGGTGGACAATGAGCAGTTCTTC. Translation gives CSVDTGVDNEQFF.

Ten or more counts support this clonotype. This sequence joins TRBV12-3 or TRBV12-4 and TRBJ2-1; the match to TRBD1 covers 8 bases. This CDR3 has 14 amino acids. The V gene end was trimmed by 8 bases and the J gene end by 7 bases; junction bases not matched to a gene: 10. The CDR3 is CASRLTGGGNEQFF. The CDR3 nucleotides read TGTGCCAGCCGCTTAACAGGGGGAGGAAATGAGCAGTTCTTC.

The chain has TRBV6-1 and TRBJ1-6; no firm D call. V was pared by 7 bases and J by 0 bases, with 10 bases between. Germline V gives CDR1 MNHNS, CDR2 SASEGT. CDR3 size: 15 residues. DNA of the CDR3: TGTGCCAGCAATAGCCACAGCTCCTATAATTCACCCCTCCACTTT. This encodes CASNSHSSYNSPLHF.

This clonotype has a handful of counts. Since a much larger clone is just one base distant, this may be a read error. The chain employs TRBV27 and TRBJ1-1; 8 positions match TRBD1. V shed 5 bases, J shed 1 base, and the junction held 6 bases outside the gene matches. The CDR3 loop spans 15 amino acids. Germline V lookup: CDR1 MNHEY, CDR2 SMNVEV (reference sequence). CDR3 sequence (DNA): TGTGCCAGCAGTGAAACAGGGGGACAGAACACTGAAGCTTTCTTT. Translating it yields CASSETGGQNTEAFF.

This clonotype was recorded a few times. For the CDR3, the DNA is TGTGCCAGCAGCCCAAAGGGGGGGCTTTTTGAAGCTTTCTTT. This translates into CASSPKGGLFEAFF. This rearrangement joins TRBV7-9 to TRBJ1-1; tentative D call: TRBD1 (6 bases). CDR3 size: 14 residues. V was cut by 5 bases and J by 7 bases, with 17 bases left in between. The V gene's germline CDR1 is SEHNR and CDR2 FQNEAQ (reference sequence). Drawing the rest from reference TRBV7-9 and TRBJ1-1, the complete variable domain is DTGVSQNPRHKITKRGQNVTFRCDPISEHNRLYWYRQTLGQGPEFLTYFQNEAQLEKSRLLSDRFSAERPKGSFSTLEIQRTEQGDSAMYLCASSPKGGLFEAFFGQGTRLTVV.

A few counts support this clonotype. The rearrangement links TRBV24-1 to TRBJ2-6; 8 nucleotides line up with TRBD1. The germline CDR1 and CDR2 sequences are KGHDR and SFDVKD. V was clipped by 2 bases and J by 4 bases; unmatched bases: 12. The CDR3 runs to 19 residues. CDR3 protein: CATSDSQGAGHKGANVLTF. CDR3 bases: TGTGCCACCAGTGATTCGCAGGGGGCAGGACACAAGGGGGCCAACGTCCTGACTTTC.

This clonotype occurred many times. This sequence joins TRBV28 and TRBJ1-5; 8 nucleotides agree with TRBD1. The CDR3 is made up of 13 amino acids. V lost 8 bases to trimming and J lost 7 bases; unmatched junction nucleotides: 7. Germline V lookup: CDR1 MDHEN, CDR2 SYDVKM. CDR3 residues: CASCDRGGQPQHF. The CDR3 DNA reads as TGTGCCAGCTGCGACAGGGGTGGACAGCCCCAGCATTTT. The variable domain in full, with the rest retrieved from reference TRBV28 and TRBJ1-5, is DVKVTQSSRYLVKRTGEKVFLECVQDMDHENMFWYRQDPGLGLRLIYFSYDVKMKEKGDIPEGYSVSREKKERFSLILESASTNQTSMYLCASCDRGGQPQHFGDGTRLSIL.

This clonotype was detected many times. The gene calls are TRBV30 and TRBJ1-2; the match to TRBD1 covers 7 bases. This CDR3 has 13 residues. Germline V lookup: CDR1 GTSNPN, CDR2 SVGIG (reference sequence). Losses at the gene ends were 0 bases for V and 5 bases for J; bases not matched to a gene: 3. The CDR3 sequence is CAWSVQGFYGYTF. For the CDR3, the DNA is TGTGCCTGGAGTGTACAGGGGTTTTATGGCTACACCTTC.

A note on this clonotype: A read error may account for a junction end that differs from germline. The chain has TRBV2 and TRBJ2-3; D is tentatively TRBD1 or TRBD2 (6 bases each). CDR1 and CDR2 from the germline V gene are SNHLY and FYNNEI. This CDR3 is built from 12 residues. CDR3 sequence (DNA): TGTGCCAGTACGGGGGACACAGATACGCAGTGTTTT. The encoded protein is CASTGDTDTQCF. The full variable domain, in which reference TRBV2 and TRBJ2-3 provide the parts outside the CDR3, is EPEVTQTPSHQVTQMGQEVILRCVPISNHLYFYWYRQILGQKVEFLVSFYNNEISEKSEIFDDQFSVERPDGSNFTLKIRSTKLEDSAMYFCASTGDTDTQCFGPGTRLTVL.

This clonotype was detected ten times or more. Written as DNA, the CDR3 is TGTGCCAGCAGTTTAGTTGGGTCACCCCTCCACTTT. Translating it yields CASSLVGSPLHF. The chain recombines TRBV27 with TRBJ1-6; D remains unclear. The CDR3 is 12 amino acids. The germline CDR1 and CDR2 sequences are MNHEY and SMNVEV (reference sequence). V was clipped by 2 bases and J by 10 bases, with 6 bases between them.

This clonotype was found many times. The chain recombines TRBV7-9 with TRBJ2-1; perhaps D is TRBD1 or TRBD2 (5 bases each). Germline V gives CDR1 SEHNR, CDR2 FQNEAQ (reference sequence). The length of the CDR3 is 14 residues. Trimming left V 2 bases short and J 7 bases short, with 12 bases between. CDR3 protein: CASSLFRWGNEQFF. The CDR3 coding sequence is TGTGCCAGCAGCTTATTTCGGTGGGGGAATGAGCAGTTCTTC.